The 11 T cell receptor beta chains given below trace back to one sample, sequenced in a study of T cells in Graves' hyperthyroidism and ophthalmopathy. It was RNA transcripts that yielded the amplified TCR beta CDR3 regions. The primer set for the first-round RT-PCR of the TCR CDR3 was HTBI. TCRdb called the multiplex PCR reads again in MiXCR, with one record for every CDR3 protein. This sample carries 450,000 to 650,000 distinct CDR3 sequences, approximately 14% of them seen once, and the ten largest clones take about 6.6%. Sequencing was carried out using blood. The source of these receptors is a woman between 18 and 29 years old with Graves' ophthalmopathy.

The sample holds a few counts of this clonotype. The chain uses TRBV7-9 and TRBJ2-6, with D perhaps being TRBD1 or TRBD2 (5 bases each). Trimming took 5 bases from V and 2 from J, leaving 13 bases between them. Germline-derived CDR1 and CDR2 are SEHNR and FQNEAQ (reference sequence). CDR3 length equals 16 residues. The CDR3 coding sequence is TGTGCCAGCAGCCCCCTGGAGGACACTGGGGCCAACGTCCTGACTTTC. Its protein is CASSPLEDTGANVLTF.

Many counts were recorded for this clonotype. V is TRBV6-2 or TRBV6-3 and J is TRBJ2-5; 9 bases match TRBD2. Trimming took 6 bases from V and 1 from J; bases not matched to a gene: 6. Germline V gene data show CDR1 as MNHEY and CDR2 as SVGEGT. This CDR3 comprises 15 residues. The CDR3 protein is CASRPSGRPQETQYF. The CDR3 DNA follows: TGTGCCAGCAGACCCAGCGGGAGGCCCCAAGAGACCCAGTACTTC.

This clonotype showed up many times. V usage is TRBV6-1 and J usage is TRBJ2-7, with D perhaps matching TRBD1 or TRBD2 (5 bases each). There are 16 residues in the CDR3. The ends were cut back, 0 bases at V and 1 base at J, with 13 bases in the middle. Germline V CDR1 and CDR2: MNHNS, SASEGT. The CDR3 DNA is TGTGCCAGCAGTGAAGCATGGGGGATAGGGTCCTACGAGCAGTACTTC. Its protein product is CASSEAWGIGSYEQYF.

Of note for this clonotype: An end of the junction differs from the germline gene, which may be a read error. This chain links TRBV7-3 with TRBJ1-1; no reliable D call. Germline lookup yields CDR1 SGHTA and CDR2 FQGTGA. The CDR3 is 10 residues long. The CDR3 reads CANSQLQAFF. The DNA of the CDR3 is TGTGCCAACAGCCAACTTCAAGCTTTCTTT.

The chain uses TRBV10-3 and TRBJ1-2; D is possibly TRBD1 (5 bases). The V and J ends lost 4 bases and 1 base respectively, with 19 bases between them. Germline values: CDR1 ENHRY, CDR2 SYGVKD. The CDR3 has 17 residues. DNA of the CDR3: TGTGCCATCAGTGTTAAGGGGAGGATATCTTTTAACTATGGCTACACCTTC. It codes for CAISVKGRISFNYGYTF.

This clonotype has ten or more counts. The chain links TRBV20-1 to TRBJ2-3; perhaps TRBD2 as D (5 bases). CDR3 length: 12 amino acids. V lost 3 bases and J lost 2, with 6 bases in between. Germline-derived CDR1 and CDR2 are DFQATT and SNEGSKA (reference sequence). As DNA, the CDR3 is TGCAGTGCTAGGACTAACACAGATACGCAGTATTTT. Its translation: CSARTNTDTQYF.

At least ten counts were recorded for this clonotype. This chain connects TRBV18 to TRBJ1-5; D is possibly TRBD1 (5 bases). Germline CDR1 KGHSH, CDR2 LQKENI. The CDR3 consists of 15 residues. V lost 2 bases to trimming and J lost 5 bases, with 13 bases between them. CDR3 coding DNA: TGTGCCAGCTCACCATCCCCCAGGGAGGATCAGCCCCAGCATTTT. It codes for CASSPSPREDQPQHF. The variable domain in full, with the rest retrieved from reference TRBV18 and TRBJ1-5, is NAGVMQNPRHLVRRRGQEARLRCSPMKGHSHVYWYRQLPEEGLKFMVYLQKENIIDESGMPKERFSAEFPKEGPSILRIQQVVRGDSAAYFCASSPSPREDQPQHFGDGTRLSIL.

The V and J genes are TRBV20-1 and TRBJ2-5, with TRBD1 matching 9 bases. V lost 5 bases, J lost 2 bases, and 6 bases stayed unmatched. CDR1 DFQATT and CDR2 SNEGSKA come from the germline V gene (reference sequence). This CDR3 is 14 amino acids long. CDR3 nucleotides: TGCAGTGCTTCTTCCGGGACAGGGCAAGAGACCCAGTACTTC. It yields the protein CSASSGTGQETQYF.

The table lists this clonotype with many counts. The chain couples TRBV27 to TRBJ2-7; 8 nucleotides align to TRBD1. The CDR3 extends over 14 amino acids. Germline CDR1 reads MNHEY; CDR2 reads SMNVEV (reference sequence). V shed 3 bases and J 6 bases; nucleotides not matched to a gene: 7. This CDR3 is CASSFFTGGAEQYF. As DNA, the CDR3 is TGTGCCAGCAGTTTTTTCACAGGGGGTGCCGAGCAGTACTTC.

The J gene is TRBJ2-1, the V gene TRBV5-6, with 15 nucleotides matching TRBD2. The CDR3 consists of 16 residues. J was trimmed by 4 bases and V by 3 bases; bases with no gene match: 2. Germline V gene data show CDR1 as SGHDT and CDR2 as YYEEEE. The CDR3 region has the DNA TGTGCCAGCAGCTCGGGGACTAGCGGGAGGTACAATGAGCAGTTCTTC. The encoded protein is CASSSGTSGRYNEQFF. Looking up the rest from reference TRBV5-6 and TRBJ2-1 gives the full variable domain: DAGVTQSPTHLIKTRGQQVTLRCSPKSGHDTVSWYQQALGQGPQFIFQYYEEEERQRGNFPDRFSGHQFPNYSSELNVNALLLGDSALYLCASSSGTSGRYNEQFFGPGTRLTVL.

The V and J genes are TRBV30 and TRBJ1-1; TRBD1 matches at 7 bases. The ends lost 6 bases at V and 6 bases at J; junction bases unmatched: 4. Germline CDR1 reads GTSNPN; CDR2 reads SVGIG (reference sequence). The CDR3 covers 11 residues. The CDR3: CACQTGSEAFF. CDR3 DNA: TGTGCCTGCCAGACAGGGTCTGAAGCTTTCTTT.